This T cell receptor (beta chain) was recovered during a study of blood T cell repertoires in COVID-19. In the study overall: Nucleic acid was either cDNA or gDNA, and it came from T cells, B-cell-depleted T cells, or PBMCs.

Germline trimming cut 5 bases from V and 5 bases from J; bases unmatched to any gene: 11. CDR1 is SGHTA and CDR2 is FQGNSA in the germline V gene. This CDR3 region has 16 residues. Measured with immunoSEQ multiplex PCR; TCRdb has only the in-frame clones, and not every one. The repertoire holds about 230,000 clones, over 70% seen once, with 27% in the top ten. This receptor was taken from a man aged 35-49 years with acute or convalescent COVID-19. V is TRBV7-2 and J is TRBJ2-1; 8 positions match TRBD2. Sequenced material: peripheral blood. The DNA of the CDR3 is TGTGCCAGCAGCCCATGGACTAGCTGGGGTGACAATGAGCAGTTCTTC. Translation gives CASSPWTSWGDNEQFF. Full variable domain (remainder filled in from reference TRBV7-2 and TRBJ2-1): GAGVSQSPSNKVTEKGKDVELRCDPISGHTALYWYRQSLGQGLEFLIYFQGNSAPDKSGLPSDRFSAERTGGSVSTLTIQRTQQEDSAVYLCASSPWTSWGDNEQFFGPGTRLTVL.